This TCR beta chain is drawn from a study of spatial heterogeneity in lung cancer. At the level of the study: Alpha-chain detections were consistently fewer than beta-chain detections among the sequences.

Regarding time point: sample taken at primary tumor resection. Whole RNA obtained from tumor, nontumor lung or frozen PBMC underwent sequencing without sorting. The approximately 78 donors had untreated early-stage non-small cell lung cancer. This CDR3 contains 16 residues. V was pared by 3 bases and J by 2 bases, with 10 bases of the junction left unmatched. Germline V CDR1 and CDR2: DFQATT, SNEGSKA (reference sequence). In the library, each TCR cDNA molecule bore its own unique molecular identifier. Each CDR3 protein is one row after TCRdb ran MiXCR on the 5' RACE reads. The table has 50,000 or so distinct CDR3 sequences, 10% to 15% seen once.

The chain couples TRBV20-1 to TRBJ1-1, with 9 bases that match TRBD1. The sequences come from PBMCs, collected at surgery. This clonotype was sampled from a female donor with early-stage non-small cell lung cancer. Here the CDR3 DNA reads TGCAGTGCTAGCTCGGGACAGGGAGGGAGAAACACTGAAGCTTTCTTT. It is translated as CSASSGQGGRNTEAFF.